This T cell receptor beta chain was sequenced in a study of T cells after yellow fever vaccination. The study's findings and limits: FACS-sorted repertoires could harbor abundant contaminating bulk-population clonotypes. Overall, a small share of clonotypes was seen in both CD4 and CD8 compartments.

The V gene's germline CDR1 is SQVTM and CDR2 ANQGSEA. The CDR3 runs 14 residues. Trimming stripped 2 bases from V and 4 bases from J, with 14 bases between. TCRdb ran MiXCR on the 5' RACE reads and lists one entry per CDR3 protein. The sample has some 99,000 distinct CDR3 sequences, around 5.8% seen once. This clonotype has only a few counts. Its antigen is unidentified. The sequences come from CD8+ T cells sorted from PBMCs, collected 10 days after the yellow fever booster vaccination. The V call is TRBV29-1, the J call TRBJ2-5, with D possibly matching TRBD1 (5 bases). The receptor was isolated from a man aged 18 to 30 who received the YFV17D yellow fever vaccine. CDR3 loop: CSVEPPDSIETQYF. CDR3 nucleotides: TGCAGCGTTGAACCTCCTGACAGTATAGAGACCCAGTACTTC.